Sequencing of this T cell receptor (beta chain) was carried out in a study of T cells after yellow fever vaccination. This clonotype has a handful of counts. UMIs and a universal primer site were added when TCR cDNA was made by 5'RACE template switching. TCRdb independently ran MiXCR on the 5' RACE reads; one entry per CDR3 protein. The data show some 150,000 distinct CDR3 sequences, with roughly 8.8% seen just once and around 33% held by the top ten. This clonotype was sampled from a young man who received the YFV17D yellow fever vaccine. Material: CD8+ T cells sorted from PBMCs, obtained 45 days after the yellow fever booster vaccination.

CDR3 in amino acids: CASSPGGVPLNEQFF. The CDR3 DNA reads as TGCGCCAGCAGCCCGGGCGGAGTCCCCCTCAATGAGCAGTTCTTC. This chain uses TRBV4-3 with TRBJ2-1; D uncertain. V shed 4 bases and J shed 6 bases, with 16 bases lying between them. Per germline, CDR1 LGHNA and CDR2 YSLEER. The CDR3 contains 15 residues.